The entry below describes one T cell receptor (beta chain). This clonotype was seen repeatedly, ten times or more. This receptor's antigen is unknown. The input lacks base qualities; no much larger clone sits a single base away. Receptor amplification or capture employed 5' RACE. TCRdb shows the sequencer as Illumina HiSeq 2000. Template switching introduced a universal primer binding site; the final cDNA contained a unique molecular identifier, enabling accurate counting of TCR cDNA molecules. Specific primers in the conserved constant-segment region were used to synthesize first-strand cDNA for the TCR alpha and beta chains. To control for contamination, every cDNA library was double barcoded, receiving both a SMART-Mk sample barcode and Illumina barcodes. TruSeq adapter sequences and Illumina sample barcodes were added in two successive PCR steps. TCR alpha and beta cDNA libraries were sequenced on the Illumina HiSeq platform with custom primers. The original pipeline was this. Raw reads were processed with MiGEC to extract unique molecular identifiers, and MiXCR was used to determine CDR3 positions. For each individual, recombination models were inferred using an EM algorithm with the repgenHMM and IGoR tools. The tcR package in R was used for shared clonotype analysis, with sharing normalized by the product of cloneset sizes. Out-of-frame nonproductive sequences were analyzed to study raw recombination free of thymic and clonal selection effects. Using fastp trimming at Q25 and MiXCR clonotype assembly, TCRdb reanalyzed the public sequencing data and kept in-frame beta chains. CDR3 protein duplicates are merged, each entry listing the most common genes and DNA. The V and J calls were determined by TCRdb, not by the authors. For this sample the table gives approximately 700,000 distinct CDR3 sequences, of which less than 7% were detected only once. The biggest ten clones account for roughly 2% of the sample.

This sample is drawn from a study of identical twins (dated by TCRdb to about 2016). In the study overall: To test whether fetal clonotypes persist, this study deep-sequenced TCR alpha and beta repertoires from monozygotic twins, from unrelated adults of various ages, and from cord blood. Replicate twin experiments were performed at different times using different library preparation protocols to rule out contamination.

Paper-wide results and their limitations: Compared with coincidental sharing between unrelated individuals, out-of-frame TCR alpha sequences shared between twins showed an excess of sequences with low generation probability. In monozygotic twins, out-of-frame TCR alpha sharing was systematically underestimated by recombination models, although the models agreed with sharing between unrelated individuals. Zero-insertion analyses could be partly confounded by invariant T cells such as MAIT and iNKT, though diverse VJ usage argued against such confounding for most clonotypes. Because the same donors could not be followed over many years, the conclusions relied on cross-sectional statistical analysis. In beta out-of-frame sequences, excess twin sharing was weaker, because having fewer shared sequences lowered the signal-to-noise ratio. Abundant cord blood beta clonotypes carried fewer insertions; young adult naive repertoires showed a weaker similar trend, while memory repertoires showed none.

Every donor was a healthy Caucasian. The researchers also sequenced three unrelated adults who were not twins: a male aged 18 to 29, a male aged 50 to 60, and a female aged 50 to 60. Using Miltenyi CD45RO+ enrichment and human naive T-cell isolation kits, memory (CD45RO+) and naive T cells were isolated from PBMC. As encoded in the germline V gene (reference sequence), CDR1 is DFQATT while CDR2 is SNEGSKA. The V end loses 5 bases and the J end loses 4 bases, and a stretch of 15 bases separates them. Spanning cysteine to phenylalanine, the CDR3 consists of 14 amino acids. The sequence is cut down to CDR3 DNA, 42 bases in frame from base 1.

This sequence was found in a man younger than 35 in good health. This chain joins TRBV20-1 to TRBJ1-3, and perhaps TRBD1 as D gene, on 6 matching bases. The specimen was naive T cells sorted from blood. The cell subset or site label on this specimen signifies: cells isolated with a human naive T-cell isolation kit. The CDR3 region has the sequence CSAAAWGQGNTIYF. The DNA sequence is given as TGCAGTGCTGCGGCCTGGGGACAAGGAAACACCATATATTTT.